The rows below give T cell receptor beta chains drawn from one sample of a study of cytomegalovirus exposure and HLA in healthy donors. TCRdb's copy holds only in-frame clones and misses some; the assay was immunoSEQ multiplex PCR. In the table there are 120,000 to 150,000 clones, about 83% of which are singletons. Sequencing was done on a sample of PBMCs. The receptors here all came from a man aged 40-49 years in good health and CMV-seropositive. The CDR3 runs from the conserved cysteine through the conserved F or W. D genes are given only for firm matches. Where a row states a size, it is once, few, many or the class of an expanded clone; other rows omit it.

>TRBD2|TRBV7-6|17|TRBJ2-5|.
TGTGCCAGCAGCCCGGGACTAGCAGGAGGGGGGCCAGAGACCCAGTACTTC
CASSPGLAGGGPETQYF
>.|TRBV5-4|14|TRBJ2-7|few
TGTGCCACCTCGCGCGAGCAGGGCTACTACGAGCAGTACTTC
CATSREQGYYEQYF
>.|TRBV2|14|TRBJ1-3|.
TGTGCCAGCAGCCCCCCGGGGAGCGGAAACACCATATATTTT
CASSPPGSGNTIYF
>.|TRBV5-1|14|TRBJ1-1|.
TGCGCCAGCAGCCCAGACCCTCCAGGGTCTGAAGCTTTCTTT
CASSPDPPGSEAFF
>TRBD1|TRBV28|17|TRBJ1-1|.
TGTGCCAGCAGTACCCAGCGACAGGGGTTGAGGAACACTGAAGCTTTCTTT
CASSTQRQGLRNTEAFF
>TRBD2|TRBV15|15|TRBJ2-1|.
TGTGCCACCAGCAAGACTAGCGGCTCCTACAATGAGCAGTTCTTC
CATSKTSGSYNEQFF
>.|TRBV5-5|15|TRBJ2-1|.
TGTGCCAGCAGCTTGATCTTAGCTGTGTACAATGAGCAGTTCTTC
CASSLILAVYNEQFF
>TRBD1|TRBV5-6|14|TRBJ2-1|.
TGTGCCAGCAGCCTACAGGGGGCGGACAATGAGCAGTTCTTC
CASSLQGADNEQFF
>.|TRBV5-6|14|TRBJ2-1|.
TGTGCCAGCTCCGACCTCAGGGGTTACAATGAGCAGTTCTTC
CASSDLRGYNEQFF
>.|TRBV29-1|13|TRBJ2-4|.
TGCAGCGTTGAGTCCGACGGGGGAAACAGTCAGTACTTC
CSVESDGGNSQYF
>.|TRBV18|14|TRBJ1-4|.
TGTGCCAGCTCACCGAACTTGTCCGGGGAAAAACTGTTTTTT
CASSPNLSGEKLFF
>.|TRBV6-1|12|TRBJ2-7|few
TGTGCCAGCAGTGAAGGAAGAGACGAGCAGTACTTC
CASSEGRDEQYF
>TRBD2|TRBV6-1|17|TRBJ2-5|.
TGTGCCAGCAGTGGAGGCCAGGGACTAGCGGGAAAAGAGACCCAGTACTTC
CASSGGQGLAGKETQYF
>.|TRBV28|12|TRBJ1-1|.
TGTGCCAGTGGGGGGACCGGCACTGAAGCTTTCTTT
CASGGTGTEAFF
>.|TRBV5-1|15|TRBJ2-6|.
TGCGCCAGCAGCTTGACGGAGAGAGGGGCCAACGTCCTGACTTTC
CASSLTERGANVLTF
>.|TRBV28|16|TRBJ1-4|.
TGTGCCAGCAGTTTAGGGGCAGTTTCCCTTAATGAAAAACTGTTTTTT
CASSLGAVSLNEKLFF
>TRBD2|TRBV5-6|16|TRBJ2-3|.
TGTGCCAGCAGCTTGGGAGCGGGAGGTGGCGCAGATACGCAGTATTTT
CASSLGAGGGADTQYF
>.|TRBV5-1|14|TRBJ1-4|.
TGCGCCAGCAGCTCCCGTGCAACTAATGAAAAACTGTTTTTT
CASSSRATNEKLFF
>TRBD1|TRBV10-3|14|TRBJ1-1|.
TGTGCCATTGCGACAGGGGGCCTCTACACTGAAGCTTTCTTT
CAIATGGLYTEAFF
>.|TRBV11-2|15|TRBJ2-5|once
TGTGCCAGCAGCTTAGAGGCGGACTACCAAGAGACCCAGTACTTC
CASSLEADYQETQYF
>.|TRBV7-9|17|TRBJ2-7|.
TGTTCCAGCAGCTCAGAGAGGGCGGGGCGGGACCTTTACGAGCAGTACTTC
CSSSSERAGRDLYEQYF
>.|TRBV6-4|11|TRBJ1-2|.
TGTGCCAGCAAGGGACAAGGTGGCTACACCTTC
CASKGQGGYTF
>TRBD1|TRBV28|14|TRBJ1-2|.
TGTGCCAGCAGGCCCGGGACAGCAAGCTATGGCTACACCTTC
CASRPGTASYGYTF
>TRBD2|TRBV27|15|TRBJ2-7|.
TGTGCCAGCAGAACCAGCGGGAGTGCTTCCTACGAGCAGTACTTC
CASRTSGSASYEQYF
>.|TRBV6-5|13|TRBJ1-5|.
TGTGCCAGCGCCCAGGATAGCAATCAGCCCCAGCATTTT
CASAQDSNQPQHF
>TRBD1|TRBV29-1|14|TRBJ2-2|.
TGCAGCGTTCGGAGGACAGGGGGCACCGGGGAGCTGTTTTTT
CSVRRTGGTGELFF
>TRBD2|TRBV19|16|TRBJ2-1|.
TGTGCCAGTAGTATGGCCAGCGGGAGTCCCCACAATGAGCAGTTCTTC
CASSMASGSPHNEQFF
>.|TRBV4-1|15|TRBJ2-7|few
TGCGCCAGCAGCCAAAGGACCGGGGGCTCCTACGAGCAGTACTTC
CASSQRTGGSYEQYF
>.|TRBV15|16|TRBJ1-5|few
TGTGCCACCAGCAGAGGCGGAACAGGATCGAATCAGCCCCAGCATTTT
CATSRGGTGSNQPQHF
>TRBD1|TRBV4-1|15|TRBJ2-5|.
TGCGCCAGCAGCCAGGACAGGGCGTCTGGGGAGACCCAGTACTTC
CASSQDRASGETQYF
>.|TRBV10-3|15|TRBJ1-1|once
TGTGCCATCAGTGGAAAGGGGAGGGACCTCACTGAAGCTTTCTTT
CAISGKGRDLTEAFF
>TRBD1|TRBV19|17|TRBJ1-1|.
TGTGCCAGTAGTATGGTGTCCCCCGGGACAGGGTTCACTGAAGCTTTCTTT
CASSMVSPGTGFTEAFF
>.|TRBV5-4|14|TRBJ1-3|.
TGTGCCAGCAGCTTGAAGGGGAATGGAAACACCATATATTTT
CASSLKGNGNTIYF
>TRBD2|TRBV2|16|TRBJ2-1|.
TGTGCCAGCAGTGAAGGCCCTAGCGGGAGGGCTGATGAGCAGTTCTTC
CASSEGPSGRADEQFF
>.|TRBV9|13|TRBJ2-1|.
TGTGCCAGCACGGAGGAAAACGGAAATGAGCAGTTCTTC
CASTEENGNEQFF
>.|TRBV7-2|15|TRBJ2-3|.
TGTGCCAGCAGCTTAGTGGCAGTCGCGGCAGATACGCAGTATTTT
CASSLVAVAADTQYF
>.|TRBV21-1|14|TRBJ2-7|.
TGTGCCAGCGGGACCGGGACAGGACAATACGAGCAGTACTTC
CASGTGTGQYEQYF
>TRBD1|TRBV9|14|TRBJ1-2|.
TGTGCCAGCAGCGAACGGACAGGGAACTATGGCTACACCTTC
CASSERTGNYGYTF
>.|TRBV5-1|15|TRBJ2-3|.
TGCGCCAGCAGCTCCGATGGGCTCGGACGGGGTGGGCAGTATTTT
CASSSDGLGRGGQYF
>.|TRBV28|13|TRBJ1-1|.
TGTGCCAGCAGACGGGGGATGAACACTGAAGCTTTCTTT
CASRRGMNTEAFF
>.|TRBV29-1|15|TRBJ2-7|.
TGCAGCGTTGTTTTTTGGGACTCAGAGTATATCGGGCAGTACTTC
CSVVFWDSEYIGQYF